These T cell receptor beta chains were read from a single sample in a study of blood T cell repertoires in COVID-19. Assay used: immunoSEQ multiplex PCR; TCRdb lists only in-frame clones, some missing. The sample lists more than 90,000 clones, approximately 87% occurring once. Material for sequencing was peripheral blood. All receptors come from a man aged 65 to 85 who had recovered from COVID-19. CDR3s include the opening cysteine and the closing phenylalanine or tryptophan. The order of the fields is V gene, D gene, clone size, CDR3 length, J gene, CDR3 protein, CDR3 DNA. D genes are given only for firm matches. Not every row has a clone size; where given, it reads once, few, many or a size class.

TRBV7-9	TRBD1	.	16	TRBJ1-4	CASSLLGGQGGEKLFF	TGTGCCAGCAGCTTATTGGGAGGACAGGGTGGTGAAAAACTGTTTTTT
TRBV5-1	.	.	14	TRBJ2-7	CASSFSGSTYEQYF	TGCGCCAGCAGCTTCAGCGGCAGTACCTACGAGCAGTACTTC
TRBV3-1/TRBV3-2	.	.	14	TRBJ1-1	CASSQNAGGTEAFF	TGTGCCAGCAGCCAAAACGCCGGGGGCACTGAAGCTTTCTTT
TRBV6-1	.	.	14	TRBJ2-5	CASSEMAAQETQYF	TGTGCCAGCAGTGAAATGGCGGCTCAAGAGACCCAGTACTTC
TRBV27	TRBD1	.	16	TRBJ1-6	CASSLSPGQGYSPLHF	TGTGCCAGCAGTTTATCCCCGGGACAGGGGTACTCACCCCTCCACTTT
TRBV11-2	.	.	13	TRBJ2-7	CASSLVVDYEQYF	TGTGCCAGCAGCTTAGTAGTCGACTACGAGCAGTACTTC
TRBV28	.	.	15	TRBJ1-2	CASSPYYTASYGYTF	TGTGCCAGCAGTCCCTATTATACAGCCTCCTATGGCTACACCTTC
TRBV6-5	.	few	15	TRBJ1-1	CASSYSSLDPTEAFF	TGTGCCAGCAGTTACTCGAGCCTAGACCCCACTGAAGCTTTCTTT
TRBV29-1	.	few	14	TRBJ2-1	CSVVPGSPYNEQFF	TGCAGCGTTGTCCCCGGGAGCCCCTACAATGAGCAGTTCTTC
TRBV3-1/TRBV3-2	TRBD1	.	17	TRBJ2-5	CASSQEGTGLTQETQYF	TGTGCCAGCAGCCAAGAGGGGACAGGGCTGACCCAAGAGACCCAGTACTTC
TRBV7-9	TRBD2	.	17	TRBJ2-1	CASSLALLAGQGDEQFF	TGTGCCAGCAGCTTAGCGCTACTAGCGGGTCAAGGGGATGAGCAGTTCTTC
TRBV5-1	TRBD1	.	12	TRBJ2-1	CASSLGDRAWFF	TGCGCCAGCAGCTTGGGGGACAGGGCCTGGTTCTTC
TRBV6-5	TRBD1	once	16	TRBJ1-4	CASSYPGQGESEKLFF	TGTGCCAGCAGTTACCCCGGACAGGGAGAGAGCGAAAAACTGTTTTTT
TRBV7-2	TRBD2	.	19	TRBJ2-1	CASTRPSGNTRSSYNEQFF	TGTGCCAGCACCAGACCTAGCGGGAACACTAGGAGCTCCTACAATGAGCAGTTCTTC
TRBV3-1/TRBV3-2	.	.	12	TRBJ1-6	CASSQEVGHLHF	TGTGCCAGCAGCCAAGAGGTGGGCCATCTCCACTTT
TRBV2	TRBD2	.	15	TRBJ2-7	CASSVAGGLIVEQYF	TGTGCCAGCAGTGTTGCGGGAGGGCTTATTGTAGAGCAGTACTTC
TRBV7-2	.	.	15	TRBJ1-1	CASSQRQLLGTEAFF	TGTGCCAGCAGCCAACGACAGCTCCTGGGCACTGAAGCTTTCTTT
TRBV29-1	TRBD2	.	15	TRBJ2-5	CSWGGSGRFGETQYF	TGCAGCTGGGGGGGTAGCGGGAGGTTTGGAGAGACCCAGTACTTC
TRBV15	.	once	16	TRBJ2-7	CATSRDQFRNSYEQYF	TGTGCCACCAGCAGAGATCAGTTCCGAAACTCCTACGAGCAGTACTTC
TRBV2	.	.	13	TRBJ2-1	CASSEGGNNEQFF	TGTGCCAGCAGTGAGGGCGGGAACAATGAGCAGTTCTTC
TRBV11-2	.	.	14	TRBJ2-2	CASSSSTVTGELFF	TGTGCCAGCAGCTCATCGACAGTTACCGGGGAGCTGTTTTTT
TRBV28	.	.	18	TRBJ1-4	CASSPPFRGHATNEKLFF	TGTGCCAGCAGTCCCCCATTCAGGGGCCATGCAACTAATGAAAAACTGTTTTTT
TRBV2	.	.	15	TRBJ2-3	CASSESYGPQGTQYF	TGTGCCAGCAGTGAATCTTATGGGCCTCAGGGAACGCAGTATTTT
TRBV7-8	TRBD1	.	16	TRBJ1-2	CASSPTTGEGPYGYTF	TGTGCCAGCAGCCCCACGACAGGGGAAGGTCCCTATGGCTACACCTTC
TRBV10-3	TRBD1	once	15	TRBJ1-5	CAISDGQDSNQPQHF	TGTGCCATCAGTGACGGACAGGATAGCAATCAGCCCCAGCATTTT
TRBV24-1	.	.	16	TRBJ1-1	CATSGGRGSENTEAFF	TGTGCCACCAGTGGAGGTAGGGGGTCGGAGAACACTGAAGCTTTCTTT
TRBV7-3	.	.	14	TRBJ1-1	CASSLRPTGTEAFF	TGTGCCAGCAGCTTAAGGCCGACGGGGACTGAAGCTTTCTTT
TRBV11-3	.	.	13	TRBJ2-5	CASSLDGGGTQYF	TGTGCCAGCAGCTTAGATGGAGGAGGGACCCAGTACTTC
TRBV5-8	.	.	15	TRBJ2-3	CASSLAGFYTDTQYF	TGTGCCAGCAGCTTAGCCGGGTTTTACACAGATACGCAGTATTTT
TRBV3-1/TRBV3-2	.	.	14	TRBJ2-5	CASARLDRPGTQYF	TGTGCCAGCGCGCGCCTAGACCGGCCCGGGACCCAGTACTTC
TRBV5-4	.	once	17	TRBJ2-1	CASSLGGRLSSYNEQFF	TGTGCCAGCAGCTTGGGCGGGCGGTTGAGCTCCTACAATGAGCAGTTCTTC
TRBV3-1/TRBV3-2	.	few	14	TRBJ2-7	CASSPRDLLYEQYF	TGTGCCAGCAGCCCCCGGGACTTACTTTACGAGCAGTACTTC
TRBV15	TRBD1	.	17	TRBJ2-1	CATSTYYAGQGDNEQFF	TGTGCCACCAGTACCTACTACGCGGGACAGGGGGACAATGAGCAGTTCTTC
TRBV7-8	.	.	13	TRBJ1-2	CASSFGTIDGYTF	TGTGCCAGCAGCTTCGGGACAATAGATGGCTACACCTTC
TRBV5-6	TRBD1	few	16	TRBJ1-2	CASSALRDGLRGGYTF	TGTGCCAGCAGCGCCCTCCGGGATGGCCTCAGGGGGGGCTACACCTTC
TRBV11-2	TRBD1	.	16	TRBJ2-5	CASGTGQGGGQETQYF	TGTGCCAGCGGGACTGGACAGGGTGGAGGCCAAGAGACCCAGTACTTC
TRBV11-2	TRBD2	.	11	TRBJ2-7	CASSSGSEQYF	TGTGCCAGCAGTAGCGGGAGCGAGCAGTACTTC
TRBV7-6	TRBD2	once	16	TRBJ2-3	CASNLLQGLVVDTQYF	TGTGCCAGCAACTTACTCCAGGGACTAGTGGTCGATACGCAGTATTTT
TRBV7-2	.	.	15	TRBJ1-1	CASSLLKDGGTEAFF	TGTGCCAGCAGCTTACTTAAGGACGGAGGGACTGAAGCTTTCTTT
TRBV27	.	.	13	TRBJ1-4	CASSSGWDEKLFF	TGTGCCAGTTCATCGGGATGGGATGAAAAACTGTTTTTT
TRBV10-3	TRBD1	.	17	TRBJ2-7	CAISDRVPGQSSYEQYF	TGTGCCATCAGTGATCGGGTTCCGGGACAGTCCTCCTACGAGCAGTACTTC
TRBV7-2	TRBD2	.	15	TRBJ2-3	CASRVAGGSTDTQYF	TGTGCCAGCAGAGTAGCGGGAGGTTCCACAGATACGCAGTATTTT
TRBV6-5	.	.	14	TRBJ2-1	CATTRGLSYNEQFF	TGTGCCACCACAAGGGGCCTCTCCTACAATGAGCAGTTCTTC
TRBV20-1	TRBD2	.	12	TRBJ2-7	CSASPAGGQQYF	TGCAGTGCTAGTCCAGCGGGGGGCCAGCAGTACTTC
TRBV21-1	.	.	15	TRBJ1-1	CASSRIDRGGTEAFF	TGTGCCAGCAGCAGAATCGACAGGGGCGGCACTGAAGCTTTCTTT
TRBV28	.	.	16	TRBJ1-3	CASSLSQGLLGNTIYF	TGTGCCAGCAGTTTATCCCAGGGGCTACTCGGAAACACCATATATTTT
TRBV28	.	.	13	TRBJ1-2	CASALQRAYGYTF	TGTGCCAGCGCCTTACAGAGGGCCTATGGCTACACCTTC
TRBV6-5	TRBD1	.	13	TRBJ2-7	CASSPQGASEQYF	TGTGCCAGCAGCCCCCAGGGGGCTTCCGAGCAGTACTTC
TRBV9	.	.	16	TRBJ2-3	CASSVGLAVGTDTQYF	TGTGCCAGCAGCGTAGGGCTAGCTGTGGGCACAGATACGCAGTATTTT
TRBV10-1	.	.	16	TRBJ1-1	CASRKNSLGLDTEAFF	TGCGCCAGCAGGAAAAACAGTCTGGGGCTGGACACTGAAGCTTTCTTT
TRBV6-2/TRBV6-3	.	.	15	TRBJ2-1	CASSYRALSYNEQFF	TGTGCCAGCAGTTACCGAGCCCTCTCCTACAATGAGCAGTTCTTC
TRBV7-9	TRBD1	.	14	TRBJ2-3	CASSGTVKTDTQYF	TGTGCCAGCAGCGGGACAGTCAAGACAGATACGCAGTATTTT
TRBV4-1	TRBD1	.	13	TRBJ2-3	CASSQNRGDTQYF	TGCGCCAGCAGCCAGAACAGGGGAGATACGCAGTATTTT
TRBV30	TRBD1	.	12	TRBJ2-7	CAWSMTGFEQYF	TGTGCCTGGAGCATGACAGGGTTCGAGCAGTACTTC
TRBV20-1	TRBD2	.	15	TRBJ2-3	CSASRTSGSADTQYF	TGCAGTGCTAGTAGGACTAGCGGGAGCGCAGATACGCAGTATTTT